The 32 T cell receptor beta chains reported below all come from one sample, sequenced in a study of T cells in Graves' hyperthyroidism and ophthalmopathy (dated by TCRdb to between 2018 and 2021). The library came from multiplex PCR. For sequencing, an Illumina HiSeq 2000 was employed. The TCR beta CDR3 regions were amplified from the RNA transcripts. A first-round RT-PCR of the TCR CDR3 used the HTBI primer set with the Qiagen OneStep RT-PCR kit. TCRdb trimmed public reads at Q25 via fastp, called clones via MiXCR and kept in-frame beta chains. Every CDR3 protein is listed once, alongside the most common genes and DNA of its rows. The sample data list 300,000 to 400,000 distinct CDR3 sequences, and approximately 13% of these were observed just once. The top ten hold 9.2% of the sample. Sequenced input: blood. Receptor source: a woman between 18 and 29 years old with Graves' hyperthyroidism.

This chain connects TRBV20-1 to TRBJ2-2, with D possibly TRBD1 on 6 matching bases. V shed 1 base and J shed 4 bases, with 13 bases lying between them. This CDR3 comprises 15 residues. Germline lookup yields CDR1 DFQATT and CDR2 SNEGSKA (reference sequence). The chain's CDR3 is CSARGTGSITGELFF. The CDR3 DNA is TGCAGTGCTAGAGGAACAGGGTCGATCACCGGGGAGCTGTTTTTT.

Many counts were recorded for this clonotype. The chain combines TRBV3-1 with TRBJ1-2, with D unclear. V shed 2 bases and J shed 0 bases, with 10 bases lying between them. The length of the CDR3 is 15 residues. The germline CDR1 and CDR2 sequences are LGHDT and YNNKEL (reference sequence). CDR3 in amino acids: CASSQQNYPNYGYTF. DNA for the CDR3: TGTGCCAGCAGCCAACAGAATTATCCTAACTATGGCTACACCTTC. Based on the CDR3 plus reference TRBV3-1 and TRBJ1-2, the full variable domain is DTAVSQTPKYLVTQMGNDKSIKCEQNLGHDTMYWYKQDSKKFLKIMFSYNNKELIINETVPNRFSPKSPDKAHLNLHINSLELGDSAVYFCASSQQNYPNYGYTFGSGTRLTVV.

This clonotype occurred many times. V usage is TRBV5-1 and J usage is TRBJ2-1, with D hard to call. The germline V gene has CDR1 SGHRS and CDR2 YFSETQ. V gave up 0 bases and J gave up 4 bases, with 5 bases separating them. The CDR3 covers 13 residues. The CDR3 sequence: CASSLELYNEQFF. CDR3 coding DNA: TGCGCCAGCAGCTTGGAGTTGTACAATGAGCAGTTCTTC.

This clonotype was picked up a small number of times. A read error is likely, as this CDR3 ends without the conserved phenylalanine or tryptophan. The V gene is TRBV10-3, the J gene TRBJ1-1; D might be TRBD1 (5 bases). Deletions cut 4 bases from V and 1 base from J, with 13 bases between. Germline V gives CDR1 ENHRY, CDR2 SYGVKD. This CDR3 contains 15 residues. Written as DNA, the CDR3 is TGTGCCATCAGTGTTGAAGGGGAATCGAACACTGAAGCTTTCTCT. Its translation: CAISVEGESNTEAFS.

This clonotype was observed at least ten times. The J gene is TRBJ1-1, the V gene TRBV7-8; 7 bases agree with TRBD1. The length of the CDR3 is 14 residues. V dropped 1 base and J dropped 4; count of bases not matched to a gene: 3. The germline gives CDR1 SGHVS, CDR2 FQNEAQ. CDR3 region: CASSLVQGSTEAFF. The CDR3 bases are TGTGCCAGCAGCTTAGTACAGGGGAGCACTGAAGCTTTCTTT.

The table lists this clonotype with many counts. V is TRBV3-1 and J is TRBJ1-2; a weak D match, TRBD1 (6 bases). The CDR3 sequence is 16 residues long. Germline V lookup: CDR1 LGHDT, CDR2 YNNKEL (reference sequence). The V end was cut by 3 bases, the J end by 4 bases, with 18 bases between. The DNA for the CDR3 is TGTGCCAGCAGCCACTTTGGGGGGGGCCGGGGCTATGGCTACACCTTC. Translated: CASSHFGGGRGYGYTF.

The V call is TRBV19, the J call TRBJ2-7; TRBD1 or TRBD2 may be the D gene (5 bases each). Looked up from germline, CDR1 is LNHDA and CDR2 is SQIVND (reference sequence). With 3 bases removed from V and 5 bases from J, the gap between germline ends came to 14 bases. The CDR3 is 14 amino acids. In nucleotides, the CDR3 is TGTGCCAGTAGTATGGGGGAAGGATTCCACGAGCAGTACTTC. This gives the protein CASSMGEGFHEQYF.

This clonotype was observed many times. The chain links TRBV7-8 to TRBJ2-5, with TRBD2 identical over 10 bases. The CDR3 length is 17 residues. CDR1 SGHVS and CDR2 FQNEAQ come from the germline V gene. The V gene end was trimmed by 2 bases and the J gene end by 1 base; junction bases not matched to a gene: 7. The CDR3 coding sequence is TGTGCCAGCAGCTTAAACGGGCTAGCGGGGGCCCAAGAGACCCAGTACTTC. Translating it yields CASSLNGLAGAQETQYF.

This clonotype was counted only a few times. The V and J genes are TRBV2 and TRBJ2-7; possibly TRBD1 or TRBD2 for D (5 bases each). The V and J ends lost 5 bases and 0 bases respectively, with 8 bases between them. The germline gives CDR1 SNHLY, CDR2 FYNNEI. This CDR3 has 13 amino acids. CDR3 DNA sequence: TGTGCCAGCAGTCGGGACCACTCCTACGAGCAGTACTTC. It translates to CASSRDHSYEQYF.

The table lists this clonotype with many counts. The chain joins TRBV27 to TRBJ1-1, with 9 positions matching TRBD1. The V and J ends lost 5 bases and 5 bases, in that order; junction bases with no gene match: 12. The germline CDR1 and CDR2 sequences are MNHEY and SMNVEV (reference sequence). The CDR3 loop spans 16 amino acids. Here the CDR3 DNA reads TGTGCCAGCAGTAGGGACAGGGCTTGGATAGGGACTGAAGCTTTCTTT. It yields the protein CASSRDRAWIGTEAFF.

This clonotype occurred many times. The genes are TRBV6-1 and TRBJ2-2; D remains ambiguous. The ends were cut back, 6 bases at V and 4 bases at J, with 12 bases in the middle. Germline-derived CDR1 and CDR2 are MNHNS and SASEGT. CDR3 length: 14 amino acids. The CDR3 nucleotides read TGTGCCAGCAGCCTCGACCTAGGCACCGGGGAGCTGTTTTTT. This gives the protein CASSLDLGTGELFF.

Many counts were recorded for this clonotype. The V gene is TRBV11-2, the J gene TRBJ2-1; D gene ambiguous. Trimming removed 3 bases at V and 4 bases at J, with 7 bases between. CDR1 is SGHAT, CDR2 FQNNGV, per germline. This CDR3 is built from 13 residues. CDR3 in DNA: TGTGCCAGCAGCTTCGAGCAGTACAATGAGCAGTTCTTC. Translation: CASSFEQYNEQFF.

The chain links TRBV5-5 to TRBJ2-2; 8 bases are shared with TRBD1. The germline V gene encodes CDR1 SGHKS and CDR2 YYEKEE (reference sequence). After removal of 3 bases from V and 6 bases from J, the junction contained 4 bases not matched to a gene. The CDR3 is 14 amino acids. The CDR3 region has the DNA TGTGCCAGCAGCTACCGACAGGGGTCCGGGGAGCTGTTTTTT. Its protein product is CASSYRQGSGELFF.

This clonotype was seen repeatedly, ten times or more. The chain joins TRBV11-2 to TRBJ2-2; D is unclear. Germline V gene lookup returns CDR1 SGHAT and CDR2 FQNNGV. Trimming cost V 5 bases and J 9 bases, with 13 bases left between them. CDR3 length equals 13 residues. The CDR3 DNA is TGTGCCAGCAGCGCAAAGGGAACATGGGAGCTGTTTTTT. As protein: CASSAKGTWELFF.

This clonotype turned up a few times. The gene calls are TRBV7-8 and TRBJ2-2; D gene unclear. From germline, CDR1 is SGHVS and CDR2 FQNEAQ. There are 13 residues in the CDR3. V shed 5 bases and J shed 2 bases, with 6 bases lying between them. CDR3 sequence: CASSPDNTGELFF. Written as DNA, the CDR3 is TGTGCCAGCAGCCCCGATAACACCGGGGAGCTGTTTTTT.

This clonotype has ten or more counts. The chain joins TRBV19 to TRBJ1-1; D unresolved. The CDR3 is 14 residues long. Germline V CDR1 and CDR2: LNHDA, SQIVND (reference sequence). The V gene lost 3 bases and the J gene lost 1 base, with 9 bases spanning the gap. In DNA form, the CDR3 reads TGTGCCAGTAGTATCTTCAGATCGAACACTGAAGCTTTCTTT. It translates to CASSIFRSNTEAFF.

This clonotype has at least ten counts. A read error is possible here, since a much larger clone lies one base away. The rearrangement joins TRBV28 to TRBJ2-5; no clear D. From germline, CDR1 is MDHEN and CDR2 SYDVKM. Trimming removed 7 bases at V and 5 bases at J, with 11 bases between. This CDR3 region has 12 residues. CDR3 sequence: CASNSVSETQYF. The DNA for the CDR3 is TGTGCCAGCAATTCAGTGAGTGAGACCCAGTACTTC.

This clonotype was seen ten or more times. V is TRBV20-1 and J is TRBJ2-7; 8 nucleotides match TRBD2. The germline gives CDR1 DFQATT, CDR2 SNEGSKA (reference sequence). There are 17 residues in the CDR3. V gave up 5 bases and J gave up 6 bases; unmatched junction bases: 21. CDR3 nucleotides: TGCAGTGCTTCCCAGAGGGTAAAAGCGGGAGAGACCCCCGAGCAGTACTTC. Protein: CSASQRVKAGETPEQYF.

CDR3 region: CASSPGGPSSGANVLTF. CDR3 DNA: TGTGCCAGCTCCCCGGGGGGGCCTAGCTCTGGGGCCAACGTCCTGACTTTC. V and J are TRBV18 and TRBJ2-6; 8 bases fit TRBD2. This CDR3 is built from 17 residues. The V segment lost 6 bases and the J segment 0 bases; nucleotides outside the gene matches: 7. Germline loops: CDR1 KGHSH, CDR2 LQKENI.

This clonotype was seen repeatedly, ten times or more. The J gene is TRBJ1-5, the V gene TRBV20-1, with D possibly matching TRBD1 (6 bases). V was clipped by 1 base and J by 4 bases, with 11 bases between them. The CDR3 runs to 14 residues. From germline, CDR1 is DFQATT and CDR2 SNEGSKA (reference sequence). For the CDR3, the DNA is TGCAGTGCTAGAGTGGGGGCCCTAAATCAGCCCCAGCATTTT. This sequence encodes CSARVGALNQPQHF.

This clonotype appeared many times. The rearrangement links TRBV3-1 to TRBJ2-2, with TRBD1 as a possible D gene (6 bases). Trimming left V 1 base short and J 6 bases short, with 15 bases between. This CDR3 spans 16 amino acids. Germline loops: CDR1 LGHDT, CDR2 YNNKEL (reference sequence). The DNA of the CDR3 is TGTGCCAGCAGCCAAGTGTGGGGGCTTATGGCCGGGGAGCTGTTTTTT. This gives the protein CASSQVWGLMAGELFF.

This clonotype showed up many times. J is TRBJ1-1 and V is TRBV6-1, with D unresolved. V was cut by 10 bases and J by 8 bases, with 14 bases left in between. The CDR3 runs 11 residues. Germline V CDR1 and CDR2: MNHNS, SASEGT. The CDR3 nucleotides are TGTGCCACAATAAGACCAGGAGAAGCTTTCTTT. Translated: CATIRPGEAFF.

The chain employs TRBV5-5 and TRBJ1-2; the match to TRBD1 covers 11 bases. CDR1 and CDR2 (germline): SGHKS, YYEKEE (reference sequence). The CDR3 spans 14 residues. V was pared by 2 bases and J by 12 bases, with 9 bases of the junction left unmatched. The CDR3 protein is CASSLIGQGAFDTF. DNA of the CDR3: TGTGCCAGCAGCTTAATTGGACAGGGGGCCTTTGACACCTTC. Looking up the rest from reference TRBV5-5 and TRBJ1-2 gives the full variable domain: DAGVTQSPTHLIKTRGQQVTLRCSPISGHKSVSWYQQVLGQGPQFIFQYYEKEERGRGNFPDRFSARQFPNYSSELNVNALLLGDSALYLCASSLIGQGAFDTFGSGTRLTVV.

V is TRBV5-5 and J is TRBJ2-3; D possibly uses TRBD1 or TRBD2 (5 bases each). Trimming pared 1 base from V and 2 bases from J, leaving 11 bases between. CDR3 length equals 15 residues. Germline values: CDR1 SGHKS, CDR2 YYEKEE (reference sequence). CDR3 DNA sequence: TGTGCCAGCAGCTTGTTAGGGGACCCCACAGATACGCAGTATTTT. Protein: CASSLLGDPTDTQYF.

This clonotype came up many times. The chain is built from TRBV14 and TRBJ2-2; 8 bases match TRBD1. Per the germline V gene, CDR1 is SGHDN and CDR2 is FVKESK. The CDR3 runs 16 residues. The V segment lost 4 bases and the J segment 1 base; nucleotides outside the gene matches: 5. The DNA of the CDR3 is TGTGCCAGCAGCCTTTTTGGACAGGGGAACACCGGGGAGCTGTTTTTT. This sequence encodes CASSLFGQGNTGELFF.

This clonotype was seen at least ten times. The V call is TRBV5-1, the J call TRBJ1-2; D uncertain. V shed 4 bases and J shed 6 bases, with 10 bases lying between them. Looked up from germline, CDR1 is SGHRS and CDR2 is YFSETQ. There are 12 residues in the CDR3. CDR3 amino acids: CASSRSRDGYTF. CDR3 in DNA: TGCGCCAGCAGCAGGTCGAGGGATGGCTACACCTTC.

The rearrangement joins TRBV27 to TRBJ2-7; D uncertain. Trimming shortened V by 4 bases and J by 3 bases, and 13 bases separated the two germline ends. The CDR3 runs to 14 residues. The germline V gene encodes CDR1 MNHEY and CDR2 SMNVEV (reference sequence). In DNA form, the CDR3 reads TGTGCCAGCAGTTCCAGCCCCGACGTCTACGAGCAGTACTTC. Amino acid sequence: CASSSSPDVYEQYF.

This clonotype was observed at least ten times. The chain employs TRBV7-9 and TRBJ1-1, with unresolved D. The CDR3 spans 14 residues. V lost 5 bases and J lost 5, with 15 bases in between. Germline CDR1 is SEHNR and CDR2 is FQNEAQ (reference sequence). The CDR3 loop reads CASSPRGQETEAFF. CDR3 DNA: TGTGCCAGCAGCCCCCGAGGGCAAGAGACTGAAGCTTTCTTT.

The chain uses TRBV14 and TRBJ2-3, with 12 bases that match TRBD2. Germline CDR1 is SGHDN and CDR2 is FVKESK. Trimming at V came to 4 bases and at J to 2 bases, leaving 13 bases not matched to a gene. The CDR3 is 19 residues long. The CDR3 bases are TGTGCCAGCAGCCGCGGACTAGCGGGGACCTCTCGTTCCACAGATACGCAGTATTTT. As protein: CASSRGLAGTSRSTDTQYF.

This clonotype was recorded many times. CDR3 region: CASSPGQGVGTEAFF. DNA of the CDR3: TGTGCCAGCAGCCCGGGACAGGGCGTCGGCACTGAAGCTTTCTTT. The chain couples TRBV7-9 to TRBJ1-1; 9 positions match TRBD1. J gave up 4 bases and V 5 bases, and 8 bases lay outside the gene matches. Germline lookup yields CDR1 SEHNR and CDR2 FQNEAQ (reference sequence). The CDR3 has 15 residues.

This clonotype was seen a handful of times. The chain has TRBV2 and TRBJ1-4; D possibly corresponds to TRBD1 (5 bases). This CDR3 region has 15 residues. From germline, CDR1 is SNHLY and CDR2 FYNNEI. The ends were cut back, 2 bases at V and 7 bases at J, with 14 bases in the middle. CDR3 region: CASSESRGGGEKLFF. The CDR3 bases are TGTGCCAGCAGTGAATCACGGGGGGGGGGTGAAAAACTGTTTTTT.

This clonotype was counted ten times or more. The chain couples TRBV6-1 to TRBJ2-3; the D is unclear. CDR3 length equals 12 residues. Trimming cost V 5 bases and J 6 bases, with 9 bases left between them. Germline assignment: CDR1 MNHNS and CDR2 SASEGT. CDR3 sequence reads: CASSSPSDTQYF. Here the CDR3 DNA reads TGTGCCAGCAGTTCCCCGTCGGATACGCAGTATTTT.